The following is a TCR beta chain sequence with its context. Its target is unknown. Sequencing of DNA taken from cultured CD4+ T cells relied on the Oncomine TCR Beta short-read assay. TCRdb reanalysed the PCR reads using MiXCR and keeps one entry per CDR3 protein. The sample consists of around 19,000 distinct CDR3 sequences, 29% of them appearing once. The data originate from a study of vaccination and CD4 T cells after COVID-19. Noted treatment: approximately nine-day PBMC culture with coronavirus spike peptide pools or control peptides (ViraFEST assay). The source of this sequence is a human donor with COVID-19. The source material was cultured CD4+ T cells from blood.

DNA for the CDR3: TGTGCCAGCAGTTACTCGAGCTCCGGGACTAGCGGGGGCTACGAGCAGTACTTC. Translation gives CASSYSSSGTSGGYEQYF. The chain has TRBV6-5 and TRBJ2-7, with TRBD2 matching 14 bases. The CDR3 has 18 amino acids. Per germline, CDR1 MNHEY and CDR2 SVGAGI. V lost 0 bases and J lost 3; bases outside the gene matches: 7.